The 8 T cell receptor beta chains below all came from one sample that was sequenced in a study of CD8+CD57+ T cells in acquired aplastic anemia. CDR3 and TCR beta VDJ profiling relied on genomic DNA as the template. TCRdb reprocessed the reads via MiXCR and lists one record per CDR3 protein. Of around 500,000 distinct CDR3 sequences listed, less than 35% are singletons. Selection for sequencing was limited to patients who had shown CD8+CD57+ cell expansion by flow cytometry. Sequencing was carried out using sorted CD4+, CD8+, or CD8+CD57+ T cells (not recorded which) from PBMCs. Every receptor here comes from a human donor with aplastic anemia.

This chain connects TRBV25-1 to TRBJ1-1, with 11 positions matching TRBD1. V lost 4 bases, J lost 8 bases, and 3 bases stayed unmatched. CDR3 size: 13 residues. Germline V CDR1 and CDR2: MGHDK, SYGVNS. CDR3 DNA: TGTGCCAGCAGTGGGTGGACAGGGGGCGAAGCTTTCTTT. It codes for CASSGWTGGEAFF.

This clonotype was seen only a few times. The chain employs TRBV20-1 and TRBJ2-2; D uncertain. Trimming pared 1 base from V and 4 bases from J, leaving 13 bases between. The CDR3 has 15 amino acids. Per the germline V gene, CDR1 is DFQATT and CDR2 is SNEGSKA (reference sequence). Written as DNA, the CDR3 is TGCAGTGCTAGAGTTAGGGTACGGATCACCGGGGAGCTGTTTTTT. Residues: CSARVRVRITGELFF.

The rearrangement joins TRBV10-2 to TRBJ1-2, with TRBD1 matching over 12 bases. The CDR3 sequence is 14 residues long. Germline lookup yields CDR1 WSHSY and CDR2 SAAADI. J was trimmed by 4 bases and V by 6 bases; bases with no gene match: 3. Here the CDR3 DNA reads TGCGCCAGCAGCGCGGGACAGGGGGCCTATGGCTACACCTTC. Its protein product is CASSAGQGAYGYTF.

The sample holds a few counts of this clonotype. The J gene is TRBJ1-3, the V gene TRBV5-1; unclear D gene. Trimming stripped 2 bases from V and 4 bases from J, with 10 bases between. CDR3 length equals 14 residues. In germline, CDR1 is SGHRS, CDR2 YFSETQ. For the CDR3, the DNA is TGCGCCAGCAGCTTTACGGGGAGAGGAAACACCATATATTTT. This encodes CASSFTGRGNTIYF.

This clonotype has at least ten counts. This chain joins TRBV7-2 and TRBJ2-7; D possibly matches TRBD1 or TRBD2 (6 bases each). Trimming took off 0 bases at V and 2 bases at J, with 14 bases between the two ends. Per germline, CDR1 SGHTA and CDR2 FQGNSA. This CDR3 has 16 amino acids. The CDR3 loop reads CASSLAMSGAPYEQYF. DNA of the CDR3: TGTGCCAGCAGCTTAGCGATGTCGGGGGCCCCCTACGAGCAGTACTTC.

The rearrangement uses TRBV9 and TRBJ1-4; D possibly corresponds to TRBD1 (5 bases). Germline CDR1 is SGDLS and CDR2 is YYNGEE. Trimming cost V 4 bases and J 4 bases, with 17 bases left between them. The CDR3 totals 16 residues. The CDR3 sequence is CASSPSSRGLNEKLFF. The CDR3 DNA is TGTGCCAGCAGCCCATCATCAAGGGGACTTAATGAAAAACTGTTTTTT. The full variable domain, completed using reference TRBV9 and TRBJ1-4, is DSGVTQTPKHLITATGQRVTLRCSPRSGDLSVYWYQQSLDQGLQFLIQYYNGEERAKGNILERFSAQQFPDLHSELNLSSLELGDSALYFCASSPSSRGLNEKLFFGSGTQLSVL.

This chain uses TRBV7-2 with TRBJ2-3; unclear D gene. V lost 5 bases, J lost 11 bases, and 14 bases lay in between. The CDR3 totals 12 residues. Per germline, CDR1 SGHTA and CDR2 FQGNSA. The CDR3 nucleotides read TGTGCCAGCAGCCCATACACAACAGAGCAGTATTTT. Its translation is CASSPYTTEQYF.

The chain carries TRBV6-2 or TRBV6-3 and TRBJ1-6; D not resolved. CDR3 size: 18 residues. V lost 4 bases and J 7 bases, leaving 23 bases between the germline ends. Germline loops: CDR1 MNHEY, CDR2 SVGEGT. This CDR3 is CASSFSTMAQGQNSPLHF. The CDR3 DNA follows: TGTGCCAGCAGTTTCTCTACCATGGCACAAGGGCAGAATTCACCCCTCCACTTT.